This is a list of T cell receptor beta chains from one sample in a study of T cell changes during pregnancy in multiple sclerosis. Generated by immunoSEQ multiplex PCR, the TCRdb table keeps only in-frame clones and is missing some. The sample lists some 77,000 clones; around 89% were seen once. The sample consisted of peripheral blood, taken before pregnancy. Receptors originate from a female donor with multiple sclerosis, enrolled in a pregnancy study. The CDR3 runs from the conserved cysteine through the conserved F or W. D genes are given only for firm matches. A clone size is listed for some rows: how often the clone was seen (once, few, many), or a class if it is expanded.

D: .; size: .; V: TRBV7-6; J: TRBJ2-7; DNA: TGTGCCAGCAGCTTAGATCCCGGGGTCGCCTACGAGCAGTACTTC; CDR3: CASSLDPGVAYEQYF
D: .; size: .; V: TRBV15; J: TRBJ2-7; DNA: TGTGCCACCAGCCGCAGATACTCCTACGAGCAGTACTTC; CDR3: CATSRRYSYEQYF
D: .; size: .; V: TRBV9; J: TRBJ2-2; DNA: TGTGCCAGCAGCGTAGCTTCCCCTAGCGTGCTCACCGGGGAGCTGTTTTTT; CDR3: CASSVASPSVLTGELFF
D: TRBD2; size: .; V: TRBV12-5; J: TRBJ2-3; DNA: TGTGCTAGTGGTTTGGTACCCACTAGCGGGGGTTCGGCGGATACGCAGTATTTT; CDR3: CASGLVPTSGGSADTQYF
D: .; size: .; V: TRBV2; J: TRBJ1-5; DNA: TGTGCCAGCAGTGAACGGTCAGGGAATCAGCCCCAGCATTTT; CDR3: CASSERSGNQPQHF
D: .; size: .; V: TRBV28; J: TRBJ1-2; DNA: TGTGCCAGCAGACCCGGGAGTTATGGCTACACCTTC; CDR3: CASRPGSYGYTF
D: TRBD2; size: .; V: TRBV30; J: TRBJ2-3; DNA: TGTGCCTGGAGCCGGGGCGCTGCGGGGGGCACAGATACGCAGTATTTT; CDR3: CAWSRGAAGGTDTQYF
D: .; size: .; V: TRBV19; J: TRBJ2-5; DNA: TGTGCCAGTAGTATAAGTTCCGGTATTGTAGAGACCCAGTACTTC; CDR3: CASSISSGIVETQYF
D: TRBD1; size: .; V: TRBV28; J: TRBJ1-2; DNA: TGTGCCAGCAGTTTGGCAGGGGGCCCCTATGGCTACACCTTC; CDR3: CASSLAGGPYGYTF
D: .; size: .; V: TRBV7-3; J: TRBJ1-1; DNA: TGTGCCAGCAGCTTAAATGGAAACGGGGAAGCTTTCTTT; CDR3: CASSLNGNGEAFF
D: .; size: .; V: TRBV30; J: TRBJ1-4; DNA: TGTGCCTGGACGAACGGGGGTGGTGAAAAACTGTTTTTT; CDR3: CAWTNGGGEKLFF
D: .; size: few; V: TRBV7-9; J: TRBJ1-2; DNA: TGTGCCAGCAGCTTAGACCTTGGGGGGAACTATGGCTACACCTTC; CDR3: CASSLDLGGNYGYTF
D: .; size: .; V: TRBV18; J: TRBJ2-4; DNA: TGTGCCAGCTCACCACCTTCGTCCCCCGGGGAGATTAGGAAAAACATTCAGTACTTC; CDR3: CASSPPSSPGEIRKNIQYF
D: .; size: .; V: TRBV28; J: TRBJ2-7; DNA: TGTGCCAGCAGTCCTTTTATACAGGTGCAGATCTACGAGCAGTACTTC; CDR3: CASSPFIQVQIYEQYF
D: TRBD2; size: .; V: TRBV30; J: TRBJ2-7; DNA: TGTGCCTGGACTGGCCAGCGGGGGGTCTACGAGCAGTACTTC; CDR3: CAWTGQRGVYEQYF
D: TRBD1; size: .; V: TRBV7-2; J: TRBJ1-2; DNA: TGTGCCAGCAGCTCCCGACAGGGGGGGATGGGTTACACCTTC; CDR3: CASSSRQGGMGYTF
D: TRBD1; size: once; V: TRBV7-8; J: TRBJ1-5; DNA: TGTGCCAGCAGCGGGGACAGGGATGGACAGCCCCAGCATTTT; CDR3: CASSGDRDGQPQHF
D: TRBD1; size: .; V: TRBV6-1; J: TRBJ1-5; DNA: TGTGCCAGCAGTGACCAGGGGGCGGCGGGTAACGGCAATCAGCCCCAGCATTTT; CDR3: CASSDQGAAGNGNQPQHF
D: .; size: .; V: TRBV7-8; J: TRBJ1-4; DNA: TGTGCCAGCAGCCCTAGAGATGCAAAACTGTTTTTT; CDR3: CASSPRDAKLFF
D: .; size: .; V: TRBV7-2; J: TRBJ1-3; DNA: TGTGCCAGCAGCTGGGGGCAGGGTGGAAACACCATATATTTT; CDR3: CASSWGQGGNTIYF
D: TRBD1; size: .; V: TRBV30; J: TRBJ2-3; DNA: TGTGCCTGGGGGGGTTGGGGGACAGGGGTAAATACGCAGTATTTT; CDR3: CAWGGWGTGVNTQYF
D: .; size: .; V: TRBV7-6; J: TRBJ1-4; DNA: TGTGCCAGCAGCACTCAGGATGAAAAACTGTTTTTT; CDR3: CASSTQDEKLFF
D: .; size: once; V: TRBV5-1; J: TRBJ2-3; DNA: TGCGCCAGCAGCTCCTCGAAGGGGCTAGCGTTCAAAGATACGCAGTATTTT; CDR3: CASSSSKGLAFKDTQYF
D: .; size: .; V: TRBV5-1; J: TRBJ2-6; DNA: TGCGCCAGCAGTCCGGTCCTCTCTGGGGCCAACGTCCTGACTTTC; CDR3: CASSPVLSGANVLTF
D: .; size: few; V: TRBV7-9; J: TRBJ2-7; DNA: TGTGCCAGCAGCTTAGGTTTAGACTCCTACGAGCAGTACTTC; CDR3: CASSLGLDSYEQYF
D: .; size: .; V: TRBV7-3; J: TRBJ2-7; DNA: TGTGCCAGCAAAAGAACAGCCCTCTCTGACGAGCAGTACTTC; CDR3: CASKRTALSDEQYF
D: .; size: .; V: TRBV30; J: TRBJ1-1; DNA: TGTGCCTGGATTCTATATCAGGGGACTGAAGCTTTCTTT; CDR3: CAWILYQGTEAFF
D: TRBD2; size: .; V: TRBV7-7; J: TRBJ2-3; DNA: TGTGCTAGCAGCCGTACTAGCGGGCTCACAGATACGCAGTATTTT; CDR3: CASSRTSGLTDTQYF
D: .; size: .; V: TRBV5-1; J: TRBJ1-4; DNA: TGCGCCAGCAGCTTACAGGGTACTAATGAAAAACTGTTTTTT; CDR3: CASSLQGTNEKLFF
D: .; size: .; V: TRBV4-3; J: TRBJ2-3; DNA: TGCGCCAGCAGCCAAGAGAGGCGGGGGCGTGGCACAGATACGCAGTATTTT; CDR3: CASSQERRGRGTDTQYF
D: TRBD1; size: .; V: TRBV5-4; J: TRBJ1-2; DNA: TGTGCCAGCAGAAATCCGGGACAGGCTCCCGGCTACACCTTC; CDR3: CASRNPGQAPGYTF
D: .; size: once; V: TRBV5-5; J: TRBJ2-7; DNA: TGTGCCAGCACCCCGAGGGCCGGTACCTACGAGCAGTACTTC; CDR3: CASTPRAGTYEQYF
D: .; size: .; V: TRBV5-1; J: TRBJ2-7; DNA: TGCGCCAGCAGCTTGGGACAGGACCTCTACGAGCAGTACTTC; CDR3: CASSLGQDLYEQYF
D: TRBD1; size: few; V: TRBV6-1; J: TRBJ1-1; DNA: TGTGCCAGCATGATCCCGGACAGGGGAACCGAAGCTTTCTTT; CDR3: CASMIPDRGTEAFF
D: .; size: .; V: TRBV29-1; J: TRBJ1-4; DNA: TGCAGCGTCTCGGTGGGGGGGACGGAAAAACTGTTTTTT; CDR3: CSVSVGGTEKLFF
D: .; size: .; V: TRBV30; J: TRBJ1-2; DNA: TGTGCCTGGAGTGTACGGGGGTATGGCTACACCTTC; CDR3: CAWSVRGYGYTF
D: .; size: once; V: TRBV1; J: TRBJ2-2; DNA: TGCACCAGCAGCCAATCCGCCCGACAGGGGGCGAACACCGGGGAGCTGTTTTTT; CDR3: CTSSQSARQGANTGELFF
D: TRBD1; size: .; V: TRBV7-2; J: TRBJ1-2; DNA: TGTGCCAGCAGCCAGGGACAGGTGCAAGGCTACACCTTC; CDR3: CASSQGQVQGYTF
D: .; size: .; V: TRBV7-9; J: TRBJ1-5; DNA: TGTGCCAGCAGCTTTGGGACGATGGGGGGGAGCAATCAGCCCCAGCATTTT; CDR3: CASSFGTMGGSNQPQHF
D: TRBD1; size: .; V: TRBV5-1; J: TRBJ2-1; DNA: TGCGCCAGCAGCTTGGCTCGTCTGGGACAGAAGATGCCGACATCCTACAATGAGCAGTTCTTC; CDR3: CASSLARLGQKMPTSYNEQFF
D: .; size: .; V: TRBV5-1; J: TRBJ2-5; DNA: TGCGCCAGCAGCTTTGGTGGGGCTGGGCAAGAGACCCAGTACTTC; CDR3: CASSFGGAGQETQYF
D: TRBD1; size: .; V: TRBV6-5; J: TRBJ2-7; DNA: TGTGCCAGCAGAGGGGGCGGCCTTTTCTACGAGCAGTACTTC; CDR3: CASRGGGLFYEQYF
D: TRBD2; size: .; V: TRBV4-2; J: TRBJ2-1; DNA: TGTGCCAGCAGCCAAGCTAGCGGGGGGGCCATTGGGGTCGGGGATGAGCAGTTCTTC; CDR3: CASSQASGGAIGVGDEQFF
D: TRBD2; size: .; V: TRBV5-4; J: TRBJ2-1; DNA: TGTGCCAGCAGCTTGGATGAAAGCGGGGGGATTACCAATGAGCAGTTCTTC; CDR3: CASSLDESGGITNEQFF
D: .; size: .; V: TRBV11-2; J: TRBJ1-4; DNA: TGTGCCAGCAGCTCGAGACAGGCCCCCAATGAAAAACTGTTTTTT; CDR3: CASSSRQAPNEKLFF
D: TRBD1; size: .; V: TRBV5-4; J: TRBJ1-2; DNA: TGTGCCAGCAGCCCGGGACAGGGAAAGTATGGCTACACCTTC; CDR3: CASSPGQGKYGYTF
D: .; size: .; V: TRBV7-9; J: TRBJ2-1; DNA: TGTGCCAGCAGCTTAAGTATCAGGCTCGTCAAGTTCTTC; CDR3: CASSLSIRLVKFF
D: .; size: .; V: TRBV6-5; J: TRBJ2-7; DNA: TGTGCCACCAAACTCTTTGGCGAGCAGTACTTC; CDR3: CATKLFGEQYF
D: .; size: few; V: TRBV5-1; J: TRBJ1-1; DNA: TGCGCCAGCGCGACAGGCCGACGGGTCGGTGAAGCTTTCTTT; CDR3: CASATGRRVGEAFF
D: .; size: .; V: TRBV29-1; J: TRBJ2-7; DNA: TGCAGCGTTGGCGGGACGGCGACCTACGAGCAGTACTTC; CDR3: CSVGGTATYEQYF
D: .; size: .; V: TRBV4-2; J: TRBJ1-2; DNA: TGTGCCAGCTCTTTTCTGACAGGAGGCAGTAACTATGGCTACACCTTC; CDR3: CASSFLTGGSNYGYTF
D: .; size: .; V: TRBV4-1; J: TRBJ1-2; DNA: TGCGCCAGCAGCCAAGAACCCATCCGGGTCGGAGGCTACACCTTC; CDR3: CASSQEPIRVGGYTF
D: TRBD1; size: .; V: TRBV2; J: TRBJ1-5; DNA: TGTGCCAGCAGTGGGACAGGGCACGATCAGCCCCAGCATTTT; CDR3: CASSGTGHDQPQHF
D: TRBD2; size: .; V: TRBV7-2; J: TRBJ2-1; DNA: TGTGCCAGCAGCTTAGCTAGCGGGGCCTACAATGAGCAGTTCTTC; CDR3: CASSLASGAYNEQFF
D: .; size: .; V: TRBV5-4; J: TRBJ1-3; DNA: TGTGCCAGCAGCTTCGGGGGTCCTCCCTCTGGAAACACCATATATTTT; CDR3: CASSFGGPPSGNTIYF
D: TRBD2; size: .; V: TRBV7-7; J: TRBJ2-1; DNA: TGTGCTAGCAGCCTCGGGACTACCAATGAGCAGTTCTTC; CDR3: CASSLGTTNEQFF
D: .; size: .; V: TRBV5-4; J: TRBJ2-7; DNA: TGTGCCAGCAGCTTTGGACTAAAGAACTACGAGCAGTACTTC; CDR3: CASSFGLKNYEQYF
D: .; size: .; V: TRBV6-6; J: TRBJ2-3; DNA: TGTGCCAGCAGTTACTCAAGGGGTAGCACAGATACGCAGTATTTT; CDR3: CASSYSRGSTDTQYF
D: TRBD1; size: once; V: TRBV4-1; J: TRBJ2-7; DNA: TGCGCCAGCAGCCCCCGGGACAGGGGATCCTACGAGCAGTACTTC; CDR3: CASSPRDRGSYEQYF
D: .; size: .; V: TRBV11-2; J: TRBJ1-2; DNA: TGTGCCAGCAGCTTAGCAGGTCATGGCTACACCTTC; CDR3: CASSLAGHGYTF